The rows below give T cell receptor beta chains drawn from one sample of a study of metastatic and nonmetastatic thyroid tumors. MiXCR was used by TCRdb to re-call the PCR reads. The table shows 30,000 to 40,000 clones, with 21% occurring only once. The source material was tumor tissue. The receptor set was obtained from a male donor with papillary thyroid cancer or a benign thyroid nodule (not recorded which). Some clones in this sample may be carry-over from other donors' samples. CDR3s leave out the opening cysteine and the closing phenylalanine or tryptophan.

V gene: TRBV12-3/TRBV12-4; J gene: TRBJ1-4; CDR3 protein: ASSPLRTGEKLF
V gene: TRBV12-3/TRBV12-4; J gene: TRBJ2-3; CDR3 protein: ASSLAGSTDTQY
V gene: TRBV28; J gene: TRBJ2-1; CDR3 protein: ASSLSGSYNEQF
V gene: TRBV20-1; J gene: TRBJ2-4; CDR3 protein: SADSFLDIQY
V gene: TRBV6-1; J gene: TRBJ1-1; CDR3 protein: ASSRTVTEAF
V gene: TRBV19; J gene: TRBJ2-1; CDR3 protein: ASSIGLAASNEQF
V gene: TRBV6-5; J gene: TRBJ1-2; CDR3 protein: ASSYGSGSYGYT
V gene: TRBV30; J gene: TRBJ1-5; CDR3 protein: AWGDSNQPQH
V gene: TRBV20-1; J gene: TRBJ1-1; CDR3 protein: SANTGTVNTEAF
V gene: TRBV4-1; J gene: TRBJ2-1; CDR3 protein: ASSQEDRTYNEQF
V gene: TRBV5-6; J gene: TRBJ2-7; CDR3 protein: ASSLFRAGGPLSSYEQY
V gene: TRBV5-5; J gene: TRBJ1-3; CDR3 protein: ASSLDSYRGNTIY
V gene: TRBV28; J gene: TRBJ2-7; CDR3 protein: ASQWQGLFYEQY
V gene: TRBV9; J gene: TRBJ2-7; CDR3 protein: ASSAAESSGRIL
V gene: TRBV18; J gene: TRBJ1-1; CDR3 protein: ASSRQIDLPEAF
V gene: TRBV2; J gene: TRBJ2-7; CDR3 protein: AMVPSSYEQY
V gene: TRBV7-8; J gene: TRBJ1-3; CDR3 protein: ASSLAPDRIAGNTIY
V gene: TRBV25-1; J gene: TRBJ1-6; CDR3 protein: ASSEYRNSPLH
V gene: TRBV12-3/TRBV12-4; J gene: TRBJ2-7; CDR3 protein: ASSFSGYEQY
V gene: TRBV7-9; J gene: TRBJ2-7; CDR3 protein: ASSLSSGNLTEQY
V gene: TRBV28; J gene: TRBJ1-1; CDR3 protein: ASSTPGRVSF
V gene: TRBV5-6; J gene: TRBJ2-1; CDR3 protein: ASSPGTSGSHNEQF
V gene: TRBV18; J gene: TRBJ2-2; CDR3 protein: ASSPLAAGHPGNTGELF
V gene: TRBV18; J gene: TRBJ2-1; CDR3 protein: ASSPPGNEQF
V gene: TRBV5-6; J gene: TRBJ2-5; CDR3 protein: ASSLEGTETQY
V gene: TRBV2; J gene: TRBJ2-1; CDR3 protein: ARRERGYNEQF
V gene: TRBV28; J gene: TRBJ1-6; CDR3 protein: ASRGTQGTDNSPLH
V gene: TRBV7-9; J gene: TRBJ2-5; CDR3 protein: ASTIQGGAETQY
V gene: TRBV20-1; J gene: TRBJ1-3; CDR3 protein: SARDQGAGNTIY
V gene: TRBV28; J gene: TRBJ2-7; CDR3 protein: ASSYFGHYEQY
V gene: TRBV4-2; J gene: TRBJ1-1; CDR3 protein: ASSSLDRSVTEAF
V gene: TRBV29-1; J gene: TRBJ2-5; CDR3 protein: SGARGRQETQY
V gene: TRBV28; J gene: TRBJ2-2; CDR3 protein: ASSSSFLGLAGSTGELF
V gene: TRBV6-5; J gene: TRBJ2-1; CDR3 protein: ASSYSPGEYNEQF
V gene: TRBV3-2; J gene: TRBJ2-1; CDR3 protein: ASSQIAITNRGDTHNEQF
V gene: TRBV2; J gene: TRBJ1-5; CDR3 protein: ASSATDNQPQH
V gene: TRBV3-1; J gene: TRBJ1-1; CDR3 protein: ASSQGGEAF
V gene: TRBV5-1; J gene: TRBJ1-1; CDR3 protein: ASSLGGQGGGTEAF
V gene: TRBV4-3; J gene: TRBJ1-6; CDR3 protein: ASSQEGSRVRSPLH
V gene: TRBV11-1; J gene: TRBJ2-2; CDR3 protein: SSSPPLRPGQGIAVELF
V gene: TRBV12-5; J gene: TRBJ2-7; CDR3 protein: ASGLLAGGSYEQY
V gene: TRBV5-5; J gene: TRBJ2-7; CDR3 protein: ASILDRESYEQH
V gene: TRBV3-1; J gene: TRBJ2-2; CDR3 protein: ASSRISGTGELF
V gene: TRBV7-2; J gene: TRBJ1-1; CDR3 protein: ASNAGGTEAF
V gene: TRBV10-1; J gene: TRBJ2-5; CDR3 protein: ASSDPTSRETQY
V gene: TRBV18; J gene: TRBJ2-1; CDR3 protein: ASSPRQGATDEQF
V gene: TRBV6-1; J gene: TRBJ1-6; CDR3 protein: ASSWRGQGNSPLH
V gene: TRBV3-1; J gene: TRBJ1-5; CDR3 protein: ASHHTKPLRGGQPQH
V gene: TRBV7-9; J gene: TRBJ1-1; CDR3 protein: ASSLGDRGFTEAF
V gene: TRBV14; J gene: TRBJ2-5; CDR3 protein: ASSQELGGLGGTQY
V gene: TRBV5-1; J gene: TRBJ2-5; CDR3 protein: ASSLGTFEETQY